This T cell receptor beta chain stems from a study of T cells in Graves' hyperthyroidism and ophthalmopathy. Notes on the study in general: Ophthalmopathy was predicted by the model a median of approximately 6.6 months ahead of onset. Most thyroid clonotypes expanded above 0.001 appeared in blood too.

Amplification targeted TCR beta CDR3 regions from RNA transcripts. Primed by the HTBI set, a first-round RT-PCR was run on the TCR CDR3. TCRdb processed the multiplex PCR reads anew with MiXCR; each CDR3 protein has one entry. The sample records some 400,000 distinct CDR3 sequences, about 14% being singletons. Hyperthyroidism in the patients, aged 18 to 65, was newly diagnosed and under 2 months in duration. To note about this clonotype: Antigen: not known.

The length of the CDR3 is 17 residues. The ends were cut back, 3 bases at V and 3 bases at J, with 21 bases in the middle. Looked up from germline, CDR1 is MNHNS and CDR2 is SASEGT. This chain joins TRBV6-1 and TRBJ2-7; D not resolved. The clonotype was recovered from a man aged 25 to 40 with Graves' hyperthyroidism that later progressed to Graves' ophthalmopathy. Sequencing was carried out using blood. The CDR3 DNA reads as TGTGCCAGCAGTGATTCTGCCAGACCAAAAGGATTCTACGAGCAGTACTTC. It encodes CASSDSARPKGFYEQYF.